What follows are 27 T cell receptor beta chains derived from one specimen sequenced in a study of blood T cell repertoires in COVID-19. Sequencing used immunoSEQ multiplex PCR; TCRdb keeps in-frame clones, though not all of them. Of 200,000 to 300,000 clones in the sample, roughly 80% were seen once. The sample consisted of peripheral blood. These receptors were collected from a man between 60 and 75 years old with acute or convalescent COVID-19.

The CDR3 DNA reads TGCGCCAGCAGCTCCCGGGGGACAGCGAGCTACGAGCAGTACTTC. Its protein product is CASSSRGTASYEQYF. The gene calls are TRBV10-1 and TRBJ2-7, with D perhaps TRBD1 (7 bases). This CDR3 has 15 amino acids. V dropped 6 bases and J dropped 3 bases, with 18 bases sitting between them. Germline CDR1 WNHNN, CDR2 SYGVQD (reference sequence).

V usage is TRBV7-2 and J usage is TRBJ2-2, with 14 bases matching TRBD2. The trim removed 6 bases at V and 1 base at J, leaving 4 bases unmatched. CDR1 SGHTA and CDR2 FQGNSA come from the germline V gene. This CDR3 is 17 amino acids long. The chain's CDR3 is CASSPGTSGGNTGELFF. DNA of the CDR3: TGTGCCAGCAGTCCCGGGACTAGCGGGGGGAACACCGGGGAGCTGTTTTTT.

This chain links TRBV5-5 with TRBJ1-1; 11 nucleotides match TRBD1. The junction had 8 bases not matched to a gene; V was cut back by 4 bases and J by 0 bases. Germline assignment: CDR1 SGHKS and CDR2 YYEKEE (reference sequence). The CDR3 has 17 amino acids. The CDR3 DNA is TGTGCCAGCAGCAAGGACAGGGGGCGCGTTTTGAACACTGAAGCTTTCTTT. This gives the protein CASSKDRGRVLNTEAFF.

The chain carries TRBV4-3 and TRBJ2-5; 8 bases align to TRBD1. J was trimmed by 2 bases and V by 0 bases; bases with no gene match: 2. This CDR3 is 15 amino acids long. Germline loops: CDR1 LGHNA, CDR2 YSLEER. CDR3 bases: TGCGCCAGCAGCCAAGACAGGGGGCGACAAGAGACCCAGTACTTC. Its protein is CASSQDRGRQETQYF.

The J gene is TRBJ2-2, the V gene TRBV7-3, with D perhaps TRBD1 (6 bases). The CDR3 contains 16 residues. The V gene's germline CDR1 is SGHTA and CDR2 FQGTGA. Trimming removed 1 base from V and 0 bases from J, with 9 bases in between. CDR3 region: CASSLNRAPNTGELFF. In DNA, the CDR3 is TGTGCCAGCAGCTTAAACAGGGCCCCGAACACCGGGGAGCTGTTTTTT.

This clone was counted only a few times. This sequence joins TRBV30 and TRBJ1-1; no definite D call. Looked up from germline, CDR1 is GTSNPN and CDR2 is SVGIG (reference sequence). V was clipped by 3 bases and J by 11 bases, with 13 bases between them. The CDR3 consists of 11 residues. CDR3: CAWSGGGSAFF. The CDR3 region has the DNA TGTGCCTGGAGCGGAGGCGGGTCGGCTTTCTTT.

This clone occurred a few times. The chain joins TRBV19 to TRBJ2-7, with 8 bases that match TRBD2. The CDR3 runs to 14 residues. Per germline, CDR1 LNHDA and CDR2 SQIVND (reference sequence). The V and J ends lost 4 bases and 4 bases, in that order; junction bases with no gene match: 6. The CDR3 is CASSRRTSWYEQYF. CDR3 nucleotides: TGTGCCAGTAGTAGAAGGACTAGCTGGTACGAGCAGTACTTC.

The gene calls are TRBV29-1 and TRBJ1-4; D gene ambiguous. The CDR3 consists of 12 residues. Germline lookup yields CDR1 SQVTM and CDR2 ANQGSEA. The V gene lost 6 bases and the J gene lost 4 bases, with 9 bases spanning the gap. The CDR3 reads CSVAGNNEKLFF. The CDR3 DNA follows: TGCAGCGTAGCGGGGAATAATGAAAAACTGTTTTTT.

CDR3 sequence (DNA): TGTGCCAGCAGTGCACAGCCTAGCGGGAGCTCCTACAATGAGCAGTTCTTC. Protein sequence: CASSAQPSGSSYNEQFF. The chain links TRBV6-1 to TRBJ2-1, with 10 bases fitting TRBD2. Germline V lookup: CDR1 MNHNS, CDR2 SASEGT. V lost 4 bases, J lost 0 bases, and 6 bases stayed unmatched. This CDR3 spans 17 amino acids.

This rearrangement joins TRBV2 to TRBJ1-5; possibly TRBD1 for D (5 bases). CDR3 length: 14 amino acids. The V gene's germline CDR1 is SNHLY and CDR2 FYNNEI. V was pared by 2 bases and J by 4 bases, with 9 bases between. CDR3: CASSEQGRNQPQHF. The CDR3 nucleotides are TGTGCCAGCAGTGAACAGGGAAGGAATCAGCCCCAGCATTTT.

This clone was seen more than once but under ten times. The DNA for the CDR3 is TGCGCCAGCAGCACCGGACCGAAACGGGGTAATTCACCCCTCCACTTT. As protein: CASSTGPKRGNSPLHF. The rearrangement joins TRBV5-1 to TRBJ1-6; D uncertain. CDR3 size: 16 residues. Germline V gene data show CDR1 as SGHRS and CDR2 as YFSETQ. V dropped 4 bases and J dropped 6 bases, with 17 bases sitting between them.

A single count supports this clone. The V call is TRBV5-1, the J call TRBJ2-7, with D possibly being TRBD1 (7 bases). The CDR3 contains 16 residues. V was cut by 2 bases and J by 0 bases, with 15 bases left in between. Germline V gene data show CDR1 as SGHRS and CDR2 as YFSETQ. The DNA of the CDR3 is TGCGCCAGCAGCTTTGGAGGGGGCGCCTTCTCCTACGAGCAGTACTTC. Its protein product is CASSFGGGAFSYEQYF.

This clone was counted only a few times. The chain uses TRBV6-5 and TRBJ2-7, with D tentatively TRBD1 (5 bases). CDR3 size: 13 residues. Trimming took 6 bases from V and 5 from J, leaving 14 bases between them. Germline assignment: CDR1 MNHEY and CDR2 SVGAGI. The CDR3, as DNA: TGTGCCAGCAGATGGCAGGGTGAGGACGAGCAGTACTTC. Its translation is CASRWQGEDEQYF.

V usage is TRBV6-5 and J usage is TRBJ2-3; TRBD1 might be the D (5 bases). The length of the CDR3 is 14 residues. Trimming removed 8 bases from V and 2 bases from J, with 14 bases in between. Germline assignment: CDR1 MNHEY and CDR2 SVGAGI. The CDR3: CASGWGTYTDTQYF. The CDR3 region has the DNA TGTGCCAGCGGCTGGGGCACTTACACAGATACGCAGTATTTT.

The chain links TRBV6-2 or TRBV6-3 to TRBJ1-2; 7 bases fit TRBD1. CDR3 length: 14 amino acids. Germline-derived CDR1 and CDR2 are MNHEY and SVGEGT. V shed 5 bases, J shed 2 bases, and the junction held 5 bases outside the gene matches. CDR3 in amino acids: CASSHTTGNYGYTF. The CDR3, as DNA: TGTGCCAGCAGTCACACGACAGGGAACTATGGCTACACCTTC.

This rearrangement joins TRBV4-1 to TRBJ2-2, with TRBD1 identical over 12 bases. Germline V gives CDR1 MGHRA, CDR2 YSYEKL. The CDR3 consists of 17 residues. J gave up 4 bases and V 4 bases, and 7 bases lay outside the gene matches. The CDR3, as DNA: TGCGCCAGCAGCCGGGCGGGACAGGGGGCGGGCACCGGGGAGCTGTTTTTT. Its translation: CASSRAGQGAGTGELFF.

Of note for this clone: The identical CDR3 is also encoded by other nucleotide sequences in the sample. The genes are TRBV2 and TRBJ1-1; TRBD1 matches 8 bases. The CDR3 has 14 residues. Germline CDR1 SNHLY, CDR2 FYNNEI. V trimming: 5 bases; J trimming: 1 base; junction bases outside the gene matches: 3. The CDR3 sequence is CASSKGQGNTEAFF. CDR3 nucleotides: TGTGCCAGCAGTAAAGGACAGGGGAACACTGAAGCTTTCTTT.

This clone turned up a few times. This chain uses TRBV7-8 with TRBJ2-5, with D unclear. The V end lost 5 bases, the J end lost 5 bases, and 15 bases lay between the germline ends. The CDR3 is 14 amino acids. CDR1 and CDR2 from the germline V gene are SGHVS and FQNEAQ. The CDR3 reads CASSGTYSSETQYF. The CDR3 coding sequence is TGTGCCAGCAGCGGAACCTATAGCTCGGAGACCCAGTACTTC.

The chain joins TRBV6-6 to TRBJ2-3, with D possibly being TRBD2 (6 bases). The germline V and J ends were trimmed by 11 bases and 2 bases, with 23 bases remaining between them. CDR1 and CDR2 from the germline V gene are MNHNY and SVGAGI (reference sequence). This CDR3 has 16 amino acids. CDR3 bases: TGTGCCGTCCGGGCGGGGTCTGCCGCATCCACAGATACGCAGTATTTT. Encoded protein: CAVRAGSAASTDTQYF.

The chain couples TRBV6-6 to TRBJ2-3, with 8 nucleotides matching TRBD2. The CDR3 has 16 residues. Germline CDR1 is MNHNY and CDR2 is SVGAGI (reference sequence). Trimming at V came to 8 bases and at J to 2 bases, leaving 12 bases not matched to a gene. The DNA of the CDR3 is TGTGCCAGCCGGGAGGGGGGAACGAGGAACACAGATACGCAGTATTTT. It translates to CASREGGTRNTDTQYF.

This clone was counted only a few times. The chain uses TRBV5-1 and TRBJ2-1; perhaps TRBD2 as D (6 bases). Per germline, CDR1 SGHRS and CDR2 YFSETQ. Between the trimmed V and J ends, which lost 0 bases and 4 bases, there was a span of 8 bases. The CDR3 extends over 14 amino acids. The DNA for the CDR3 is TGCGCCAGCAGCTTGGTAGGAGGGTACAATGAGCAGTTCTTC. It codes for CASSLVGGYNEQFF.

The rearrangement links TRBV6-5 to TRBJ1-4, with a tentative D call TRBD1 (5 bases). Germline V lookup: CDR1 MNHEY, CDR2 SVGAGI. The V gene lost 0 bases and the J gene lost 6 bases, with 14 bases spanning the gap. This CDR3 has 16 amino acids. The CDR3 region is CASSYSTGVGYEKLFF. CDR3 nucleotides: TGTGCCAGCAGTTACTCTACAGGAGTGGGGTATGAAAAACTGTTTTTT.

This rearrangement joins TRBV7-3 to TRBJ2-1, with 8 positions matching TRBD1. Germline loops: CDR1 SGHTA, CDR2 FQGTGA. V trimming: 4 bases; J trimming: 3 bases; junction bases outside the gene matches: 5. The CDR3 contains 15 residues. CDR3 residues: CASSSGTGRYNEQFF. The CDR3 bases are TGTGCCAGCAGCTCCGGGACAGGCCGCTACAATGAGCAGTTCTTC.

The chain carries TRBV30 and TRBJ2-3, with 11 bases aligning to TRBD1. Germline V gene data show CDR1 as GTSNPN and CDR2 as SVGIG (reference sequence). V lost 3 bases, J lost 5 bases, and 7 bases stayed unmatched. This CDR3 contains 15 residues. The CDR3 nucleotides read TGTGCCTGGAGCGGGGGACAGGGGGGTAAAGATACGCAGTATTTT. Translation gives CAWSGGQGGKDTQYF. Drawing the rest from reference TRBV30 and TRBJ2-3, the complete variable domain is SQTIHQWPATLVQPVGSPLSLECTVEGTSNPNLYWYRQAAGRGLQLLFYSVGIGQISSEVPQNLSASRPQDRQFILSSKKLLLSDSGFYLCAWSGGQGGKDTQYFGPGTRLTVL.

The chain uses TRBV10-3 and TRBJ1-1, with a weak D call TRBD1 (6 bases). Germline V gene sequence: CDR1 ENHRY, CDR2 SYGVKD. Trimming removed 6 bases at V and 1 base at J, with 12 bases between. This CDR3 region has 14 residues. CDR3 region: CAIRPQGRNTEAFF. CDR3 DNA: TGTGCCATCAGGCCGCAGGGGAGGAACACTGAAGCTTTCTTT.

This clone was counted once. This rearrangement joins TRBV10-3 to TRBJ2-5; 8 bases are shared with TRBD1. The CDR3 loop spans 14 amino acids. The germline V gene has CDR1 ENHRY and CDR2 SYGVKD. The V gene end was trimmed by 8 bases and the J gene end by 1 base; junction bases not matched to a gene: 6. In nucleotides, the CDR3 is TGTGCCATCTCGTGGACAGGGATCCAAGAGACCCAGTACTTC. Its translation is CAISWTGIQETQYF.

The chain links TRBV29-1 to TRBJ2-7, with 9 bases lining up with TRBD1. After removal of 6 bases from V and 4 bases from J, the junction contained 7 bases not matched to a gene. The CDR3 extends over 13 amino acids. Germline CDR1 and CDR2: SQVTM and ANQGSEA. The CDR3, as DNA: TGCAGCGTCGGGGGGACAGGGAGTTACGAGCAGTACTTC. Residues: CSVGGTGSYEQYF.